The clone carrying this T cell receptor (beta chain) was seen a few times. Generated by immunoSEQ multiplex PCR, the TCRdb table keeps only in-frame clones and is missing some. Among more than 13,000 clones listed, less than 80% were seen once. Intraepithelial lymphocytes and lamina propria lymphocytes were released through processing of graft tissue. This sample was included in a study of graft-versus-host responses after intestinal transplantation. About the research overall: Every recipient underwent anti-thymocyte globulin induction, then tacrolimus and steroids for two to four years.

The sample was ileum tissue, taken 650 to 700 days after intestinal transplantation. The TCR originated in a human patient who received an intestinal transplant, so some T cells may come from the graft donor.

The DNA of the CDR3 is TGTGCCCGGCTAGACTCCTACGAGCAGTACTTC. This gives the protein CARLDSYEQYF. V gene TRBV7-9 combines with J gene TRBJ2-7; D not certain. V was shortened by 11 bases and J by 0 bases, with 8 bases between the two germline ends. The CDR3 runs 11 residues. Germline loops: CDR1 SEHNR, CDR2 FQNEAQ (reference sequence).